The 15 T cell receptor beta chains below all came from one sample that was sequenced in a study of cytomegalovirus exposure and HLA in healthy donors. The data were produced by immunoSEQ multiplex PCR, yet TCRdb's version contains in-frame clones alone and is incomplete. This table has around 94,000 clones, just under 95% appearing once. The sequencing sample was made of PBMCs. Source of these receptors: a woman under 30 in good health and CMV-seronegative.

V usage is TRBV27 and J usage is TRBJ1-2; TRBD1 might be the D (6 bases). The CDR3 runs 14 residues. The germline gives CDR1 MNHEY, CDR2 SMNVEV (reference sequence). Trimming removed 4 bases at V and 8 bases at J, with 17 bases between. CDR3 region: CASSSLQGSKGYTF. CDR3 DNA: TGTGCCAGCAGTTCCTTACAGGGTTCGAAAGGCTACACCTTC.

The rearrangement uses TRBV19 and TRBJ2-6; 9 bases line up with TRBD1. The ends lost 4 bases at V and 4 bases at J; junction bases unmatched: 8. In germline, CDR1 is LNHDA, CDR2 SQIVND (reference sequence). CDR3 length: 17 residues. This CDR3 is CASSNPGQGSGANVLTF. Written as DNA, the CDR3 is TGTGCCAGTAGTAACCCGGGACAGGGTTCCGGGGCCAACGTCCTGACTTTC. The full variable domain, rest sourced from reference TRBV19 and TRBJ2-6, is DGGITQSPKYLFRKEGQNVTLSCEQNLNHDAMYWYRQDPGQGLRLIYYSQIVNDFQKGDIAEGYSVSREKKESFPLTVTSAQKNPTAFYLCASSNPGQGSGANVLTFGAGSRLTVL.

The V call is TRBV9, the J call TRBJ2-7, with 10 bases lining up with TRBD1. CDR3 length equals 13 residues. V was clipped by 4 bases and J by 4 bases; unmatched bases: 2. Germline V gene data show CDR1 as SGDLS and CDR2 as YYNGEE. The CDR3 nucleotides read TGTGCCAGCAGCCGGACAGGGGGGTACGAGCAGTACTTC. Amino acids: CASSRTGGYEQYF.

V usage is TRBV28 and J usage is TRBJ1-4; D is perhaps TRBD1 (6 bases). The germline V gene encodes CDR1 MDHEN and CDR2 SYDVKM. The CDR3 extends over 14 amino acids. Trimming cost V 6 bases and J 8 bases, with 16 bases left between them. CDR3 DNA: TGTGCCAGCAGCCCGGACGGAAGGGGGGAAAAACTGTTTTTT. Its protein product is CASSPDGRGEKLFF.

This clone has only a few counts. The chain has TRBV5-1 and TRBJ1-4, with TRBD1 as a possible D gene (5 bases). The CDR3 is 15 residues long. Germline CDR1 reads SGHRS; CDR2 reads YFSETQ. V was shortened by 0 bases and J by 3 bases, with 9 bases between the two germline ends. The CDR3 bases are TGCGCCAGCAGCTTGGTTCGGGGGGCTAATGAAAAACTGTTTTTT. Amino acids: CASSLVRGANEKLFF.

This chain uses TRBV25-1 with TRBJ1-1; 7 nucleotides agree with TRBD1. Trimming cost V 8 bases and J 1 base; bases outside gene matches: 10. Per the germline V gene, CDR1 is MGHDK and CDR2 is SYGVNS. This CDR3 comprises 15 residues. DNA for the CDR3: TGTGCCAGCGGGCGACAGGGAGAAGGGAACACTGAAGCTTTCTTT. Its protein product is CASGRQGEGNTEAFF.

This chain uses TRBV25-1 with TRBJ2-7, with 9 bases fitting TRBD2. The CDR3 runs to 17 residues. Germline V gene sequence: CDR1 MGHDK, CDR2 SYGVNS. V dropped 5 bases and J dropped 4; count of bases not matched to a gene: 15. CDR3 region: CASSFPSGRRVRYEQYF. The CDR3 DNA sequence: TGTGCCAGCAGTTTCCCAAGCGGGAGGAGGGTTAGGTACGAGCAGTACTTC.

The chain recombines TRBV5-6 with TRBJ1-6, with D unresolved. Trimming cost V 2 bases and J 8 bases, with 11 bases left between them. This CDR3 has 14 residues. Germline loops: CDR1 SGHDT, CDR2 YYEEEE. DNA for the CDR3: TGTGCCAGCAGCTTTTTTCTCTTATATTCACCCCTCCACTTT. Translating it yields CASSFFLLYSPLHF.

The chain uses TRBV7-3 and TRBJ1-5, with no clear D. CDR1 is SGHTA, CDR2 FQGTGA, per germline. Trimming took off 4 bases at V and 6 bases at J, with 7 bases between the two ends. This CDR3 comprises 12 residues. CDR3 region: CASSSEGQPQHF. In nucleotides, the CDR3 is TGTGCCAGCAGCTCCGAGGGTCAGCCCCAGCATTTT.

The chain joins TRBV15 to TRBJ2-3, with 7 bases matching TRBD2. With V trimmed by 5 bases and J by 3 bases, 14 bases remained unmatched. CDR1 and CDR2 (germline): LNHNV, YYDKDF (reference sequence). The CDR3 extends over 17 amino acids. CDR3 sequence (DNA): TGTGCCACCAGCCCTGGGAGCGGGATTTACAGGACAGATACGCAGTATTTT. Its translation is CATSPGSGIYRTDTQYF.

V and J are TRBV15 and TRBJ2-2, with 10 bases that match TRBD1. This CDR3 comprises 19 residues. Germline V gene sequence: CDR1 LNHNV, CDR2 YYDKDF (reference sequence). V lost 5 bases and J lost 4; bases outside the gene matches: 16. The CDR3 region is CATSPRGGRGTGATGELFF. The CDR3 bases are TGTGCCACCAGCCCCCGAGGGGGACGCGGGACAGGGGCCACCGGGGAGCTGTTTTTT.

CDR3 nucleotide sequence: TGCGCCAGCAGCCATCTGGGGCAGGGGGATGAAAAACTGTTTTTT. This gives the protein CASSHLGQGDEKLFF. This rearrangement joins TRBV4-3 to TRBJ1-4, with TRBD1 identical over 7 bases. Per germline, CDR1 LGHNA and CDR2 YSLEER. Losses at the gene ends were 3 bases for V and 6 bases for J; bases not matched to a gene: 7. The CDR3 has 15 residues.

CDR3 residues: CASSESGTGSLSEQYF. The CDR3, as DNA: TGTGCCAGCAGCGAATCCGGGACAGGGTCTCTCTCCGAGCAGTACTTC. The gene calls are TRBV9 and TRBJ2-7; the match to TRBD1 covers 9 bases. CDR3 size: 16 residues. Germline CDR1 reads SGDLS; CDR2 reads YYNGEE. Trimming cost V 3 bases and J 6 bases; bases outside gene matches: 13.

This chain uses TRBV25-1 with TRBJ1-4, with a weak D call TRBD1 (6 bases). V lost 7 bases and J lost 7, with 10 bases in between. The CDR3 spans 12 residues. Germline CDR1 reads MGHDK; CDR2 reads SYGVNS. The CDR3 sequence: CASNTGSEKLFF. CDR3 nucleotide sequence: TGTGCCAGCAACACAGGGAGTGAAAAACTGTTTTTT.

The chain carries TRBV5-8 and TRBJ2-1, with 8 bases matching TRBD1. The ends lost 4 bases at V and 2 bases at J; junction bases unmatched: 11. CDR1 SGHTS and CDR2 YDEGEE come from the germline V gene. This CDR3 is 17 amino acids long. The CDR3 is CASSTRQGRFAYNEQFF. The CDR3 bases are TGTGCCAGCAGCACCCGACAGGGGAGGTTCGCCTACAATGAGCAGTTCTTC.